These 9 T cell receptor beta chains share one sample of origin, sequenced in a study of T cell responses to AZD1222 COVID-19 vaccine. Here immunoSEQ multiplex PCR was the method, and the copy in TCRdb shows in-frame clones only, minus some. Here the sample spans about 150,000 clones, 91% being singletons. Sample: peripheral blood, taken 28 days after the second AZD1222 dose. Receptors were obtained from an adult who received the AZD1222 COVID-19 vaccine.

The rearrangement links TRBV29-1 to TRBJ2-7; 11 nucleotides align to TRBD2. Germline-derived CDR1 and CDR2 are SQVTM and ANQGSEA. J was trimmed by 6 bases and V by 2 bases; bases with no gene match: 12. The CDR3 has 16 residues. The CDR3 bases are TGCAGCGTTGAATTCGGGACTAGCGGATTACCCGGCGAGCAGTACTTC. Translation: CSVEFGTSGLPGEQYF.

V and J are TRBV7-2 and TRBJ1-1, with D possibly TRBD1 on 5 matching bases. V dropped 2 bases and J dropped 1 base, with 11 bases sitting between them. Germline CDR1 SGHTA, CDR2 FQGNSA. This CDR3 is built from 15 residues. The CDR3 here is CASSLIVRGNTEAFF. The CDR3 DNA sequence: TGTGCCAGCAGCTTAATTGTTAGGGGGAACACTGAAGCTTTCTTT.

This clone was observed once. The genes are TRBV7-9 and TRBJ1-4, with D unresolved. This CDR3 comprises 15 residues. V lost 6 bases to trimming and J lost 2 bases, with 13 bases between them. Looked up from germline, CDR1 is SEHNR and CDR2 is FQNEAQ (reference sequence). The CDR3 reads CASSPSGRTNEKLFF. The CDR3 region has the DNA TGTGCCAGCAGTCCCTCGGGGAGGACTAATGAAAAACTGTTTTTT.

This chain connects TRBV19 to TRBJ2-3, with 8 bases aligning to TRBD2. The CDR3 extends over 16 amino acids. Per germline, CDR1 LNHDA and CDR2 SQIVND (reference sequence). V shed 3 bases, J shed 2 bases, and the junction held 7 bases outside the gene matches. Here the CDR3 DNA reads TGTGCCAGTAGTATGTGGCTAGCGGGCCCCACAGATACGCAGTATTTT. Residues: CASSMWLAGPTDTQYF.

The sample holds one count of this clone. The chain recombines TRBV25-1 with TRBJ2-7; TRBD1 might be the D (6 bases). Germline loops: CDR1 MGHDK, CDR2 SYGVNS. Trimming took off 5 bases at V and 4 bases at J, with 18 bases between the two ends. This CDR3 has 15 amino acids. The CDR3 is CASSKNREWLYEQYF. The CDR3 bases are TGTGCCAGCAGTAAAAACAGGGAGTGGTTATACGAGCAGTACTTC.

This sequence joins TRBV9 and TRBJ2-2, with unresolved D. This CDR3 has 15 residues. Trimming left V 1 base short and J 3 bases short, with 10 bases between. Germline V lookup: CDR1 SGDLS, CDR2 YYNGEE. The CDR3 DNA reads TGTGCCAGCAGCGTATCTCCCTTATACACCGGGGAGCTGTTTTTT. The encoded protein is CASSVSPLYTGELFF.

This clone was picked up one time. The chain combines TRBV4-2 with TRBJ2-1, with TRBD2 matching 8 bases. Looked up from germline, CDR1 is LGHNA and CDR2 is YNFKEQ. The junction had 6 bases not matched to a gene; V was cut back by 3 bases and J by 5 bases. This CDR3 is built from 15 residues. The CDR3 nucleotides read TGTGCCAGCAGCCAGGAAGCGGGGGCCCACAATGAGCAGTTCTTC. This sequence encodes CASSQEAGAHNEQFF.

The chain carries TRBV2 and TRBJ1-1; possibly TRBD1 for D (5 bases). The V gene's germline CDR1 is SNHLY and CDR2 FYNNEI. The CDR3 totals 17 residues. Deletions cut 3 bases from V and 0 bases from J, with 17 bases between. The CDR3 DNA reads as TGTGCCAGCAGTGATCCCTTGGGACGGACCATGAACACTGAAGCTTTCTTT. Translation: CASSDPLGRTMNTEAFF.

The CDR3 sequence: CASSKGPGVGETQYF. The CDR3 DNA reads as TGTGCCAGCAGCAAAGGTCCAGGGGTCGGAGAGACCCAGTACTTC. The chain carries TRBV21-1 and TRBJ2-5; the table calls TRBD1, which could not be checked here. TRBV21-1 is shown as a pseudogene. CDR3 length: 15 residues.